The sequence of this TCR beta chain was determined in a study of blood T cell repertoires in COVID-19. Across the study: COVID-19 samples collected from the United States, Italy and Spain covered acute and convalescent phases. T cells, B-cell-depleted T cells, or PBMCs provided the cDNA or gDNA that served as material.

The CDR3 is 14 residues long. Germline loops: CDR1 MDHEN, CDR2 SYDVKM. V lost 6 bases and J lost 2, with 14 bases in between. Per the original methods: Amplified reference gene primers provided the basis for estimating nucleated cell counts. TCRdb's copy holds only in-frame clones and misses some; the assay was immunoSEQ multiplex PCR. For V, J and clone size, that table is used; D and trimming come from the DNA. The table includes a few hundred thousand clones, 85% detected once. The sequence was collected from a woman between 18 and 29 years old with acute or convalescent COVID-19. This chain uses TRBV28 with TRBJ2-7, with D possibly TRBD1 on 5 matching bases. The specimen was peripheral blood. The CDR3 nucleotides are TGTGCCAGCAGCCCCTCCGACAGCACCTACGAGCAGTACTTC. As protein: CASSPSDSTYEQYF. The whole variable domain, filled in from reference TRBV28 and TRBJ2-7, reads DVKVTQSSRYLVKRTGEKVFLECVQDMDHENMFWYRQDPGLGLRLIYFSYDVKMKEKGDIPEGYSVSREKKERFSLILESASTNQTSMYLCASSPSDSTYEQYFGPGTRLTVT.